One sample yielded the 10 T cell receptor beta chains listed below, sequenced in a study of cytomegalovirus exposure and HLA in healthy donors. 60 Vbeta and 13 Jbeta primers were used in PCR. The assay was immunoSEQ multiplex PCR, and TCRdb's table has in-frame clones only and misses some. The table includes some 85,000 clones, more than 70% detected once. The sequenced sample consisted of PBMCs. The receptors derive from a man aged 35 to 55 in good health and CMV-seronegative.

The V gene is TRBV18, the J gene TRBJ1-1; D not resolved. The CDR3 totals 17 residues. Germline CDR1 is KGHSH and CDR2 is LQKENI. Trimming stripped 0 bases from V and 0 bases from J, with 14 bases between. CDR3 nucleotide sequence: TGTGCCAGCTCACCACCTGGTGCAGGTCCCATGAACACTGAAGCTTTCTTT. Residues: CASSPPGAGPMNTEAFF.

This chain uses TRBV14 with TRBJ2-3, with TRBD1 as a possible D gene (5 bases). Trimming took off 1 base at V and 4 bases at J, with 6 bases between the two ends. Germline V gene lookup returns CDR1 SGHDN and CDR2 FVKESK. This CDR3 region has 13 residues. The CDR3 DNA follows: TGTGCCAGCAGCCAAGCAGGGCCAGATACGCAGTATTTT. This translates into CASSQAGPDTQYF.

The chain links TRBV7-2 to TRBJ2-2, with D possibly being TRBD2 (5 bases). The germline V gene encodes CDR1 SGHTA and CDR2 FQGNSA. The CDR3 sequence is 13 residues long. The V gene lost 8 bases and the J gene lost 1 base, with 8 bases spanning the gap. CDR3 protein: CASGGRNTGELFF. CDR3 nucleotides: TGTGCCAGCGGTGGGAGGAACACCGGGGAGCTGTTTTTT. The whole variable domain, remainder taken from reference TRBV7-2 and TRBJ2-2, is GAGVSQSPSNKVTEKGKDVELRCDPISGHTALYWYRQSLGQGLEFLIYFQGNSAPDKSGLPSDRFSAERTGGSVSTLTIQRTQQEDSAVYLCASGGRNTGELFFGEGSRLTVL.

As to this clone: One junction end does not reproduce the germline sequence, and a read error may be involved. This chain connects TRBV5-6 to TRBJ1-2; maybe TRBD1 (5 bases). The length of the CDR3 is 12 residues. Germline V gene sequence: CDR1 SGHDT, CDR2 YYEEEE. The CDR3 DNA reads TGTGCCAGCAGCCCGGACATGGTGAGCTACCCCTTC. It specifies CASSPDMVSYPF.

This sequence joins TRBV6-6 and TRBJ1-3; D remains unclear. CDR1 is MNHNY and CDR2 is SVGAGI in the germline V gene (reference sequence). The CDR3 runs to 15 residues. V lost 2 bases and J lost 4, with 12 bases in between. This chain's CDR3 is CASSYPRGSGNTIYF. CDR3 nucleotides: TGTGCCAGCAGTTACCCTCGGGGTTCCGGAAACACCATATATTTT.

V gene TRBV28 combines with J gene TRBJ1-1; 7 nucleotides match TRBD1. Trimming at V came to 3 bases and at J to 4 bases, leaving 2 bases not matched to a gene. Germline V gives CDR1 MDHEN, CDR2 SYDVKM. The CDR3 has 13 amino acids. This CDR3 is CASSFRGPTEAFF. CDR3 DNA: TGTGCCAGCAGTTTTAGGGGGCCCACTGAAGCTTTCTTT.

The V gene is TRBV4-3, the J gene TRBJ1-2; a weak D match, TRBD1 (5 bases). Germline values: CDR1 LGHNA, CDR2 YSLEER. The V end lost 0 bases, the J end lost 3 bases, and 11 bases lay between the germline ends. The CDR3 consists of 15 residues. The CDR3 coding sequence is TGCGCCAGCAGCCAAGAAATCCAGGGTCACTATGGCTACACCTTC. Residues: CASSQEIQGHYGYTF.

V usage is TRBV27 and J usage is TRBJ1-1; TRBD1 is a possible D gene (5 bases). Germline-derived CDR1 and CDR2 are MNHEY and SMNVEV (reference sequence). The V end lost 1 base, the J end lost 3 bases, and 9 bases lay between the germline ends. The CDR3 extends over 14 amino acids. The CDR3 DNA is TGTGCCAGCAGTTTATACGGGGGGGACACTGAAGCTTTCTTT. Protein: CASSLYGGDTEAFF.

The chain is built from TRBV7-9 and TRBJ2-5; 7 bases fit TRBD1. V was clipped by 1 base and J by 2 bases; unmatched bases: 4. Germline V gene sequence: CDR1 SEHNR, CDR2 FQNEAQ (reference sequence). The CDR3 runs to 15 residues. The CDR3 is CASSLVGDRQETQYF. CDR3 DNA: TGTGCCAGCAGCTTAGTGGGGGACAGACAAGAGACCCAGTACTTC.

The chain has TRBV6-6 and TRBJ1-5; 8 bases fit TRBD1. Germline trimming cut 5 bases from V and 2 bases from J; bases unmatched to any gene: 2. Germline assignment: CDR1 MNHNY and CDR2 SVGAGI (reference sequence). The CDR3 runs 14 residues. CDR3 sequence: CASSTTGGNQPQHF. CDR3 DNA sequence: TGTGCCAGCAGTACGACAGGGGGCAATCAGCCCCAGCATTTT.